This T cell receptor (beta chain) was captured by sequencing in a study of PD-1 blockade in classical Hodgkin lymphoma. Repertoires were generated with immunoSEQ multiplex PCR, while TCRdb's copy carries only in-frame clones and drops some. Of 10,000 to 15,000 clones listed, more than 90% are singletons. Study-wide results and limits: Patients who initiated nivolumab within 1 year of ASCT were excluded.

With no exception, relapse followed autologous stem cell transplantation in all patients, and brentuximab vedotin exposure varied. As to this clone: Its antigen is not known.

Unmatched junction bases numbered 14, after V lost 3 bases and J lost 7 bases. Germline loops: CDR1 SNHLY, CDR2 FYNNEI. The CDR3 totals 17 residues. The chain has TRBV2 and TRBJ2-2; TRBD1 aligns across 7 bases. The source of this sequence is a human donor with classical Hodgkin lymphoma. The sequenced sample was peripheral blood mononuclear cells (PBMCs), obtained at baseline. The CDR3 region has the DNA TGTGCCAGCAGTGACCCGGGAACAGGGGCCTTAGGCGGGGAGCTGTTTTTT. Translating gives CASSDPGTGALGGELFF.